What follows describes a single TCR beta chain. The sample originates from a study of siplizumab effects on memory and regulatory T cells. Generated by immunoSEQ multiplex PCR, the TCRdb table keeps only in-frame clones and is missing some. The profile shows more than 85,000 clones, 85% to 90% of them singletons. The sample comprised CD4+ T cells sorted from blood. This receptor was taken from a human donor in good health.

The CDR3 loop is CASSPNTIGETQYF. The CDR3 DNA follows: TGTGCCAGCAGCCCCAACACGATTGGAGAGACCCAGTACTTC. This chain links TRBV5-4 with TRBJ2-5; no clear D gene. Germline assignment: CDR1 SGHNT and CDR2 YYREEE (reference sequence). Trimming shortened V by 4 bases and J by 4 bases, and 14 bases separated the two germline ends. The CDR3 is 14 residues long.